The 10 T cell receptor beta chains below were found in one sample sequenced in a study of blood T cell repertoires in COVID-19. Assay used: immunoSEQ multiplex PCR; TCRdb lists only in-frame clones, some missing. The sample records roughly 110,000 clones, 89% being singletons. Sequenced sample: peripheral blood. These TCRs come from a man aged 35 to 55 with active or convalescent COVID-19.

The chain joins TRBV11-2 to TRBJ2-2; D unclear. V lost 1 base, J lost 3 bases, and 6 bases lay in between. Germline CDR1 SGHAT, CDR2 FQNNGV. The CDR3 has 14 amino acids. In DNA, the CDR3 is TGTGCCAGCAGCTTAGTGCGGTACACCGGGGAGCTGTTTTTT. Its protein is CASSLVRYTGELFF.

This chain connects TRBV5-1 to TRBJ1-4; the D is unclear. The CDR3 runs to 13 residues. V was trimmed by 0 bases and J by 7 bases, leaving 7 bases between them. Germline assignment: CDR1 SGHRS and CDR2 YFSETQ. CDR3 in DNA: TGCGCCAGCAGCTTGGCCCTAGGTGAAAAACTGTTTTTT. Translated: CASSLALGEKLFF.

V usage is TRBV6-5 and J usage is TRBJ1-5; weak D call: TRBD1 (6 bases). The V gene's germline CDR1 is MNHEY and CDR2 SVGAGI. The CDR3 sequence is 16 residues long. V was clipped by 0 bases and J by 6 bases, with 15 bases between them. The chain's CDR3 is CASSYSYRGAGQPQHF. The DNA of the CDR3 is TGTGCCAGCAGTTACTCTTATCGGGGGGCCGGTCAGCCCCAGCATTTT.

This chain links TRBV30 with TRBJ2-7; the match to TRBD2 covers 12 bases. This CDR3 comprises 20 residues. In germline, CDR1 is GTSNPN, CDR2 SVGIG (reference sequence). V shed 1 base, J shed 3 bases, and the junction held 19 bases outside the gene matches. CDR3 in amino acids: CAWSDRKSSQRLAGVYEQYF. In nucleotides, the CDR3 is TGTGCCTGGAGTGATAGAAAGTCATCTCAACGACTAGCGGGAGTCTACGAGCAGTACTTC.

The chain is built from TRBV10-3 and TRBJ1-1; the match to TRBD1 covers 11 bases. The length of the CDR3 is 12 residues. The junction had 0 bases not matched to a gene; V was cut back by 9 bases and J by 3 bases. Germline V lookup: CDR1 ENHRY, CDR2 SYGVKD. CDR3 in amino acids: CAMGQGDTEAFF. The DNA for the CDR3 is TGTGCCATGGGACAGGGGGACACTGAAGCTTTCTTT.

The chain links TRBV6-5 to TRBJ2-1; D is perhaps TRBD2 (5 bases). V was trimmed by 0 bases and J by 10 bases, leaving 7 bases between them. Germline CDR1 and CDR2: MNHEY and SVGAGI. This CDR3 has 12 amino acids. The CDR3, as DNA: TGTGCCAGCAGTTACTCAGCGGACGAGCAGTTCTTC. Amino acid sequence: CASSYSADEQFF.

This sequence joins TRBV5-1 and TRBJ2-1, with D unresolved. Germline-derived CDR1 and CDR2 are SGHRS and YFSETQ. The CDR3 is 12 residues long. Trimming removed 0 bases from V and 8 bases from J, with 6 bases in between. CDR3 protein: CASSLVGDEQFF. The CDR3 DNA reads as TGCGCCAGCAGCTTGGTAGGAGATGAGCAGTTCTTC.

This clone was found once. The V call is TRBV9, the J call TRBJ1-1; tentative D call: TRBD1 (5 bases). The germline gives CDR1 SGDLS, CDR2 YYNGEE. The CDR3 runs 14 residues. The V end lost 2 bases, the J end lost 1 base, and 9 bases lay between the germline ends. CDR3 residues: CASSVSGWNTEAFF. The CDR3 DNA follows: TGTGCCAGCAGCGTTTCAGGGTGGAACACTGAAGCTTTCTTT.

The V and J genes are TRBV10-3 and TRBJ1-5, with D possibly matching TRBD1 (6 bases). This CDR3 is built from 13 residues. CDR1 is ENHRY and CDR2 is SYGVKD in the germline V gene. Between the trimmed V and J ends, which lost 9 bases and 4 bases, there was a span of 13 bases. The CDR3 coding sequence is TGTGCCATACAGGGCCAGGAGAATCAGCCCCAGCATTTT. Protein sequence: CAIQGQENQPQHF.

This chain connects TRBV27 to TRBJ1-1; 9 nucleotides align to TRBD1. Trimming at V came to 7 bases and at J to 4 bases, leaving 7 bases not matched to a gene. Germline loops: CDR1 MNHEY, CDR2 SMNVEV (reference sequence). The CDR3 is made up of 14 amino acids. This CDR3 reads CASTPGTGFTEAFF. Here the CDR3 DNA reads TGTGCCAGCACCCCCGGGACAGGGTTCACTGAAGCTTTCTTT.